Detailed here is one T cell receptor (beta chain). Its antigen remains unidentified. The data originate from a study of identical twins. Overall study findings and caveats: Abundant cord blood beta clonotypes carried fewer insertions; memory repertoires showed none. Models underestimated how often monozygotic twins shared out-of-frame TCR alpha.

MiXCR was run by TCRdb on the 5' RACE reads, yielding one entry per CDR3 protein. Of more than 250,000 distinct CDR3 sequences in the sample, 8% to 9% were seen once. The CDR3 is 12 amino acids. In germline, CDR1 is DFQATT, CDR2 SNEGSKA (reference sequence). Between the trimmed V and J ends, which lost 4 bases and 4 bases, there was a span of 10 bases. These data are also associated with another study on yellow fever vaccine responses in identical twins.

The sequence came from a woman between 18 and 29 years old in good health. Source material: memory (CD45RO+) T cells sorted from blood. The gene calls are TRBV20-1 and TRBJ1-2; D not resolved. The CDR3 reads CSATRTTYGYTF. CDR3 in DNA: TGCAGTGCTACTCGGACTACCTATGGCTACACCTTC.